This T cell receptor beta chain was sequenced for a study of cytomegalovirus exposure and HLA in healthy donors. Study context: There were fewer than 130 million unique TCR beta sequences, drawn from approximately 190 million T cells, in an earlier analysis.

There are 20 residues in the CDR3. The germline V gene has CDR1 MNHEY and CDR2 SMNVEV (reference sequence). V trimming: 6 bases; J trimming: 3 bases; junction bases outside the gene matches: 22. This clone has only one observation. Its antigen is unknown. General study findings and limits: A previous analysis found most TCR beta V segments productive roughly 90% or roughly 30% of the time. Among immune exposure information, only CMV serostatus was available. Common viral pathogens (according to a later analysis) appeared linked to several of the most significant clusters.

PCR involved 60 Vbeta and 13 Jbeta primers. Clones were read by immunoSEQ multiplex PCR, and TCRdb kept only the in-frame ones, dropping some. The data contain more than 95,000 clones, 65% to 85% of them singletons. This sequence originates from a young man in good health and CMV-seropositive. The sequenced sample consisted of PBMCs. This chain uses TRBV27 with TRBJ2-7; TRBD1 matches 11 bases. The CDR3 region is CASSAFRPYLPGQGGYEQYF. DNA of the CDR3: TGTGCCAGCAGCGCATTTCGCCCTTACTTACCGGGACAGGGGGGCTACGAGCAGTACTTC.